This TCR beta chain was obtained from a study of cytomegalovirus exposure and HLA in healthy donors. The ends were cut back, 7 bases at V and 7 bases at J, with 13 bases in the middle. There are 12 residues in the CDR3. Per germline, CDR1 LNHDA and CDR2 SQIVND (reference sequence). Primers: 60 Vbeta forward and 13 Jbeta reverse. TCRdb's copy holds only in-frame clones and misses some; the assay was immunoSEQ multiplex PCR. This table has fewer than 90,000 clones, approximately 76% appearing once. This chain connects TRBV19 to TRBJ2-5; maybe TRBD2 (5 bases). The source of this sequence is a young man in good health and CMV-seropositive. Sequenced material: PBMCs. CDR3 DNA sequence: TGTGCCAGTAAATCCCCGGGGTCGACCCAGTACTTC. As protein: CASKSPGSTQYF.